A selection of T cell receptor beta chains follows, all from one sample in a study of vaccination and CD4 T cells after COVID-19. These receptors have no identified antigens. One entry per CDR3 protein results from TCRdb running MiXCR on the PCR reads. In the table there are about 25,000 distinct CDR3 sequences, under 70% of which are singletons. The source was CD4+ T cells from blood, cultured in vitro, collected after SARS-CoV-2 vaccination. The source is a human donor who received a COVID-19 vaccine. The CDR3 runs from the conserved cysteine through the conserved F or W. A D gene is named only where the DNA matches it firmly. The size entry is marked missing in some rows and otherwise reads once, few, many or a size class.

V: TRBV5-4
J: TRBJ1-1
D: TRBD1
size: few
DNA: TGTGCCAGCAGCCTTGGGGACAGGGGGCGAGTACCTGAAGCTTTCTTT
CDR3: CASSLGDRGRVPEAFF

V: TRBV18
J: TRBJ1-3
D: .
size: .
DNA: TGTGCCAGCTCACGGCAGGGAAAACCCTCTGGAAACACCATATATTTT
CDR3: CASSRQGKPSGNTIYF

V: TRBV7-9
J: TRBJ1-5
D: .
size: .
DNA: TGTGCCAGCAGCTTAGCGGGCCGTGGCAATCAGCCCCAGCATTTT
CDR3: CASSLAGRGNQPQHF

V: TRBV5-1
J: TRBJ2-3
D: TRBD2
size: few
DNA: TGCGCCAGCAGCTTGGAAGCGGGGGGGCCGGATACGCAGTATTTT
CDR3: CASSLEAGGPDTQYF

V: TRBV5-8
J: TRBJ1-1
D: .
size: .
DNA: TGTGCCAGCAGCTTGGACAGTAACACTGAAGCTTTCTTT
CDR3: CASSLDSNTEAFF

V: TRBV7-9
J: TRBJ1-3
D: TRBD1
size: .
DNA: TGTGCCAGCAGCGACAACAGGGGACGTTCTGGAAACACCATATATTTT
CDR3: CASSDNRGRSGNTIYF

V: TRBV3-1
J: TRBJ2-5
D: .
size: once
DNA: TGTGCCAGCAGCCAAGAGGGGCTAGCAGTCCGGGAGACCCAGTACTTC
CDR3: CASSQEGLAVRETQYF

V: TRBV19
J: TRBJ1-1
D: .
size: .
DNA: TGTGCCAGTAGTCCGATCCTTACGGGGTACCCTTCGACGAACACTGAAGCTTTCTTT
CDR3: CASSPILTGYPSTNTEAFF

V: TRBV7-2
J: TRBJ1-4
D: .
size: few
DNA: TGTGCCAGCAGCCCCGACAGTACAACTAATGAAAAACTGTTTTTT
CDR3: CASSPDSTTNEKLFF

V: TRBV6-1
J: TRBJ1-1
D: .
size: .
DNA: TGTGCCAGCAGTCTCAATCCAGGTGATAACACTGAAGCTTTCTTT
CDR3: CASSLNPGDNTEAFF

V: TRBV20-1
J: TRBJ1-3
D: TRBD1
size: .
DNA: TGCAGTGCCAAAGACCGGGACAGGGCGTCGGACACCATATATTTT
CDR3: CSAKDRDRASDTIYF

V: TRBV5-6
J: TRBJ2-3
D: TRBD2
size: .
DNA: TGTGCCAGCAGCTCGACAGGGCGGGGGGGAACAGATACGCAGTATTTT
CDR3: CASSSTGRGGTDTQYF

V: TRBV7-2
J: TRBJ2-7
D: .
size: .
DNA: TGTGCCAGCAGCTACGAGACAGGACCCTACAAGCAGTACTTC
CDR3: CASSYETGPYKQYF

V: TRBV24-1
J: TRBJ2-1
D: .
size: few
DNA: TGTGCCACCAGTGACCAGGGAGAGAGGTCCAATGAGCAGTTCTTC
CDR3: CATSDQGERSNEQFF

V: TRBV5-1
J: TRBJ1-6
D: .
size: .
DNA: TGCGCCAGCAGCCCAACCCTAAACCTCCACTTT
CDR3: CASSPTLNLHF

V: TRBV7-9
J: TRBJ2-3
D: TRBD2
size: .
DNA: TGTGCCAGCAGCTTAGCTCACCAGCGGGGGGTTGCAGATACGCAGTATTTT
CDR3: CASSLAHQRGVADTQYF

V: TRBV29-1
J: TRBJ2-2
D: .
size: .
DNA: TGCAGCGTTGGAGGTGGGGGGGCCGGCACCGGGGAGCTGTTTTTT
CDR3: CSVGGGGAGTGELFF

V: TRBV20-1
J: TRBJ1-2
D: TRBD1
size: .
DNA: TGCAGTGCTAGAGATGTGAGCCAGGGGGCGATAATTAACTATGGCTACACCTTC
CDR3: CSARDVSQGAIINYGYTF

V: TRBV30
J: TRBJ2-5
D: .
size: .
DNA: TGTGCCTGGAGTGTGGGGGACCCGGAGACCCAGTACTTC
CDR3: CAWSVGDPETQYF

V: TRBV7-8
J: TRBJ2-2
D: TRBD1
size: .
DNA: TGTGCCATCGATCGACAGGGGGAAGGCACCGGGGAGCTGTTTTTT
CDR3: CAIDRQGEGTGELFF

V: TRBV30
J: TRBJ1-2
D: .
size: .
DNA: TGTGCCTGGAGGGTCCGGGGTCCGGGGGGCTACACCTTC
CDR3: CAWRVRGPGGYTF

V: TRBV7-9
J: TRBJ1-2
D: .
size: few
DNA: TGTGCCAGCAGCCCCAGGGTTAACTATGGCTACACCTTC
CDR3: CASSPRVNYGYTF

V: TRBV5-1
J: TRBJ2-7
D: .
size: .
DNA: TGCGCCAGCAGCCTCAGTATGACAGCCGGGTTCAACGAGCAGTACTTC
CDR3: CASSLSMTAGFNEQYF

V: TRBV11-2
J: TRBJ2-2
D: .
size: once
DNA: TGTGCCAGCAGCTTACCGGGTCAGGGCCACACCGGGGAGCTGTTTTTT
CDR3: CASSLPGQGHTGELFF

V: TRBV20-1
J: TRBJ1-6
D: TRBD1
size: .
DNA: TGCAGTGCTAGAGATCCAAGGACAGGCTTTAGCTCCTATAATTCACCCCTCCACTTT
CDR3: CSARDPRTGFSSYNSPLHF

V: TRBV15
J: TRBJ2-5
D: TRBD2
size: few
DNA: TGTGCCACCCGCGAGCGGGGGAGTGGGGAAGAGACCCAGTACTTC
CDR3: CATRERGSGEETQYF

V: TRBV5-1
J: TRBJ1-2
D: TRBD1
size: .
DNA: TGCGCCAGCAGCTTAAGAGACAGGGGTGGCTACACCTTC
CDR3: CASSLRDRGGYTF

V: TRBV30
J: TRBJ1-6
D: .
size: few
DNA: TGTGCCTGGAGTGTCTTCTCTGTGGGCGGTAATTCACCCCTCCACTTT
CDR3: CAWSVFSVGGNSPLHF

V: TRBV6-5
J: TRBJ1-2
D: .
size: .
DNA: TGTGCCAGCAGTTACTCTTCGTCCCAGGGGTCGTTTCCTAATGGCTACACCTTC
CDR3: CASSYSSSQGSFPNGYTF

V: TRBV10-1
J: TRBJ2-5
D: TRBD2
size: .
DNA: TGCGCCAGCACCAGGCTAGCGGGGGAAGAGACCCAGTACTTC
CDR3: CASTRLAGEETQYF

V: TRBV25-1
J: TRBJ1-1
D: .
size: .
DNA: TGTGCCAGCAGTGAATCCGCGAGTGGACGGGGGGATATGGCAGCTTTCTTT
CDR3: CASSESASGRGDMAAFF

V: TRBV20-1
J: TRBJ2-5
D: .
size: .
DNA: TGCAGTGCTAAAAACTTACGAACAGGGATGGTGGAGACCCAGTACTTC
CDR3: CSAKNLRTGMVETQYF

V: TRBV20-1
J: TRBJ2-5
D: TRBD1
size: .
DNA: TGCAGTGCCACGATAGGGTTGAGTTCGGGCAGGGGGCAAGAGACCCAGTACTTC
CDR3: CSATIGLSSGRGQETQYF

V: TRBV27
J: TRBJ2-3
D: .
size: few
DNA: TGTGCCAGCAGGACCTCGGGGGGCACAGATACGCAGTATTTT
CDR3: CASRTSGGTDTQYF

V: TRBV6-5
J: TRBJ1-2
D: .
size: .
DNA: TGTGCCAGCAGTTCAGTGAACAGGTGGAACTATGGCTACACCTTC
CDR3: CASSSVNRWNYGYTF

V: TRBV15
J: TRBJ1-2
D: .
size: few
DNA: TGTGCCACCAGCAGAGTTGCGGCCCCTGCCGAGGGCTACACCTTC
CDR3: CATSRVAAPAEGYTF

V: TRBV10-3
J: TRBJ2-5
D: TRBD1
size: few
DNA: TGTGCCATCAGTGAGGGACAGGGAGTACAAGAGACCCAGTACTTC
CDR3: CAISEGQGVQETQYF

V: TRBV20-1
J: TRBJ2-3
D: TRBD2
size: .
DNA: TGCAGTGCCGAAGGACTAGTCAGTCTCACACTGACAGATACGCAGTATTTT
CDR3: CSAEGLVSLTLTDTQYF

V: TRBV30
J: TRBJ2-3
D: .
size: .
DNA: TGTGCCTGGAGTGAGGGTACCGCAGATACGCAGTATTTT
CDR3: CAWSEGTADTQYF

V: TRBV6-1
J: TRBJ1-1
D: .
size: .
DNA: TGTGCCAGTATTGCGACAGGATGGACTGAAGCTTTCTTT
CDR3: CASIATGWTEAFF

V: TRBV6-2/TRBV6-3
J: TRBJ1-4
D: .
size: .
DNA: TGTGCCAGCAGTTACGTCCCGGGTAGGAATGAAAAACTGTTTTTT
CDR3: CASSYVPGRNEKLFF

V: TRBV20-1
J: TRBJ2-3
D: .
size: .
DNA: TGCAGTGCTACCGGGACTAAGGGGGACACAGATACGCAGTATTTT
CDR3: CSATGTKGDTDTQYF

V: TRBV27
J: TRBJ1-1
D: TRBD1
size: .
DNA: TGTGCCAGCAGTCCAACACGCGCGGGACAGCTGAACACTGAAGCTTTCTTT
CDR3: CASSPTRAGQLNTEAFF

V: TRBV6-4
J: TRBJ2-3
D: TRBD1
size: .
DNA: TGTGCCAGCAGCGCACAAGGGGGCGAAGATACGCAGTATTTT
CDR3: CASSAQGGEDTQYF

V: TRBV6-1
J: TRBJ1-5
D: TRBD1
size: .
DNA: TGTGCCAGCAGTGCAATCAGGGGGCTTTCAACGGTAGGTCAGCCCCAGCATTTT
CDR3: CASSAIRGLSTVGQPQHF

V: TRBV11-3
J: TRBJ1-1
D: .
size: .
DNA: TGTGCCAGCAGCTTAGATCGAAGTGAAGCTTTCTTT
CDR3: CASSLDRSEAFF

V: TRBV30
J: TRBJ1-3
D: .
size: .
DNA: TGTGCCTGGAGTGTCTGGCAGGGCGATGGAAACACCATATATTTT
CDR3: CAWSVWQGDGNTIYF

V: TRBV12-3/TRBV12-4
J: TRBJ1-2
D: .
size: few
DNA: TGTGCCAGCAGTTTAGATACGGGTAACTATGGCTACACCTTC
CDR3: CASSLDTGNYGYTF

V: TRBV6-5
J: TRBJ1-2
D: .
size: .
DNA: TGTGCCAGCAGTTACTTAGGGCTCCGCACTGGCTACACCTTC
CDR3: CASSYLGLRTGYTF